The 6 T cell receptor beta chains below all came from one sample that was sequenced in a study of molecular identifiers for immune sequencing clone quantification. TCRdb called the PCR reads again in MiXCR, with one record for every CDR3 protein. The table records about half a million distinct CDR3 sequences, around 25% of them present only once. Sequenced material: naive CD8+ T cells from blood, with Jurkat cell RNA spiked in. Subset of the sample: FACS-sorted CD8+CD4-CCR7+CD45RA+ naive T cells. These receptors all come from a human donor in good health. Some libraries in this study had Jurkat cell RNA spiked in.

In its sample, this clonotype was seen many times. The chain joins TRBV4-1 to TRBJ1-1; D is unresolved. The length of the CDR3 is 15 residues. V was shortened by 1 base and J by 0 bases, with 9 bases between the two germline ends. Germline V gives CDR1 MGHRA, CDR2 YSYEKL. The CDR3 is CASSQAGGLNTEAFF. The CDR3 DNA follows: TGCGCCAGCAGCCAAGCTGGAGGTTTGAACACTGAAGCTTTCTTT.

The chain is built from TRBV11-2 and TRBJ2-1; 16 bases agree with TRBD2. The germline V gene has CDR1 SGHAT and CDR2 FQNNGV. V lost 1 base and J lost 6; bases outside the gene matches: 6. The CDR3 length is 18 residues. CDR3 amino acids: CASSLAGTSGRAVNEQFF. The CDR3 DNA follows: TGTGCCAGCAGCTTAGCCGGGACTAGCGGGAGGGCGGTCAATGAGCAGTTCTTC.

This clonotype came up a few times. This may be a read error, as it is one base from a much larger clone. The chain links TRBV5-1 to TRBJ2-7; TRBD1 matches at 8 bases. Unmatched junction bases numbered 6, after V lost 7 bases and J lost 3 bases. Germline CDR1 is SGHRS and CDR2 is YFSETQ. CDR3 length equals 13 residues. The CDR3 reads CASRATGDYEQYF. In nucleotides, the CDR3 is TGCGCCAGCCGCGCGACAGGGGACTACGAGCAGTACTTC.

This clonotype was seen repeatedly, ten times or more. The rearrangement joins TRBV5-6 to TRBJ1-5, with TRBD1 matching over 7 bases. The CDR3 contains 16 residues. CDR1 is SGHDT and CDR2 is YYEEEE in the germline V gene. Trimming took 2 bases from V and 3 from J; bases not matched to a gene: 8. CDR3 in amino acids: CASSFAAQGVNQPQHF. In nucleotides, the CDR3 is TGTGCCAGCAGCTTCGCCGCCCAGGGGGTCAATCAGCCCCAGCATTTT.

This clonotype was seen only a few times. The rearrangement uses TRBV19 and TRBJ1-2; D unclear. The CDR3 spans 13 residues. V dropped 1 base and J dropped 7 bases, with 10 bases sitting between them. In germline, CDR1 is LNHDA, CDR2 SQIVND (reference sequence). CDR3 sequence (DNA): TGTGCCAGTAGTATAGGAGTGTTCAGTGGCTACACCTTC. This codes for CASSIGVFSGYTF.

At least ten counts were recorded for this clonotype. The chain links TRBV4-3 to TRBJ2-7, with D tentatively TRBD2 (5 bases). The germline CDR1 and CDR2 sequences are LGHNA and YSLEER. The V gene lost 0 bases and the J gene lost 4 bases, with 13 bases spanning the gap. This CDR3 contains 15 residues. The CDR3 sequence is CASSQDRGIRYEQYF. DNA for the CDR3: TGCGCCAGCAGCCAAGACCGAGGGATTAGATACGAGCAGTACTTC.